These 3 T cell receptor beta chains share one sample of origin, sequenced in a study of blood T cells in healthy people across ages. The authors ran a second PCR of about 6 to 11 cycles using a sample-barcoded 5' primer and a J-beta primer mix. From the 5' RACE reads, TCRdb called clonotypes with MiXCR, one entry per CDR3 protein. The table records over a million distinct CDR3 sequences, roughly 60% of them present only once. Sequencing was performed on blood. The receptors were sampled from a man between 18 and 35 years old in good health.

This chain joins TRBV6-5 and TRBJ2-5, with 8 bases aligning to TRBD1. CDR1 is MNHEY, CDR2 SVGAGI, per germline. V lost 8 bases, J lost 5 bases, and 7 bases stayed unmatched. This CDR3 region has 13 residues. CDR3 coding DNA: TGTGCCAGCCGTTTGCAGGGGGCTGAGACCCAGTACTTC. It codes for CASRLQGAETQYF.

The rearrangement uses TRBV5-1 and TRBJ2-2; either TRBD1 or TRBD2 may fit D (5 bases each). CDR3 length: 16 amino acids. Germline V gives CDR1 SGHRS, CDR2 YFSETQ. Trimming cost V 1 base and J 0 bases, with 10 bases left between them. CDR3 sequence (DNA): TGCGCCAGCAGCTTGTTCGGGACGACGAACACCGGGGAGCTGTTTTTT. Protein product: CASSLFGTTNTGELFF.

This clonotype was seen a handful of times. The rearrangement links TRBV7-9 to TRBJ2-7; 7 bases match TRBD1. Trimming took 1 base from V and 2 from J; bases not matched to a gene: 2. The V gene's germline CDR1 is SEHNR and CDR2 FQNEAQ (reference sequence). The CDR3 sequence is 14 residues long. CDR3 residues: CASSLVGTAYEQYF. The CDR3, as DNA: TGTGCCAGCAGCTTAGTCGGGACAGCCTACGAGCAGTACTTC.